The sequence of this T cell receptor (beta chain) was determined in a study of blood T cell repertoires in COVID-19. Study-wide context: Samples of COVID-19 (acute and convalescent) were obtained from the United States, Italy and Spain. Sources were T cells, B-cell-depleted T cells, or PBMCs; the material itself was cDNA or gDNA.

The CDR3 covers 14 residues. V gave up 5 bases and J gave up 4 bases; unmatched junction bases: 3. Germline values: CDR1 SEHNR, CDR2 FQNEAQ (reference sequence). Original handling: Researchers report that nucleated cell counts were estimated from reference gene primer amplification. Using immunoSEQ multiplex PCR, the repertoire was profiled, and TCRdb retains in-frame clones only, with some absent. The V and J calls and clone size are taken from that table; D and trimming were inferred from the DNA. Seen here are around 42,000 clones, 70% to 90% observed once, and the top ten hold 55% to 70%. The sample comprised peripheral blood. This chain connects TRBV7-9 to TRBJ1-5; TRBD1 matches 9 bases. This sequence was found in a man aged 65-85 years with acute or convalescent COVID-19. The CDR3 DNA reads TGTGCCAGCAGCGCGGGGACAGGGAATCAGCCCCAGCATTTT. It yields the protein CASSAGTGNQPQHF.